This T cell receptor beta chain was sequenced for a study of blood T cell repertoires in COVID-19. The CDR3 spans 16 residues. Germline CDR1 is SGHNT and CDR2 is YYREEE (reference sequence). Trimming took 4 bases from V and 2 from J, leaving 19 bases between them. Some clones are missing from TCRdb's copy, which holds only in-frame ones; the method was immunoSEQ multiplex PCR. Here the sample spans fewer than 300,000 clones, around 82% being singletons. Sequenced: peripheral blood. This clonotype was obtained from a human donor with COVID-19, enrolled during active disease. The donor label of this sample is uncertain. The chain combines TRBV5-4 with TRBJ2-7; possibly TRBD2 for D (6 bases). CDR3 region: CASSLLPRGRTYEQYF. CDR3 nucleotides: TGTGCCAGCAGCCTCCTTCCGCGGGGCCGAACCTACGAGCAGTACTTC. Combining the CDR3 with reference TRBV5-4 and TRBJ2-7 gives the whole variable domain ETGVTQSPTHLIKTRGQQVTLRCSSQSGHNTVSWYQQALGQGPQFIFQYYREEENGRGNFPPRFSGLQFPNYSSELNVNALELDDSALYLCASSLLPRGRTYEQYFGPGTRLTVT.